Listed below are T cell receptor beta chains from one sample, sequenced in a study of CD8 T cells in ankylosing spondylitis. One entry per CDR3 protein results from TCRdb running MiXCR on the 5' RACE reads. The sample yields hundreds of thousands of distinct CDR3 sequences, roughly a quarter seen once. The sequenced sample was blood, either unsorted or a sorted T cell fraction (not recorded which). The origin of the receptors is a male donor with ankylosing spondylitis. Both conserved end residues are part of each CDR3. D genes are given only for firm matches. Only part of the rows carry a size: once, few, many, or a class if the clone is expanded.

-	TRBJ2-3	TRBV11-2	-	CASSQFLGPDTQYF	TGTGCCAGCAGCCAGTTCTTGGGGCCAGATACGCAGTATTTT
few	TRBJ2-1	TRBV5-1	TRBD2	CASSLVRGGVYNEQFF	TGCGCCAGCAGCTTGGTCCGGGGGGGAGTTTACAATGAGCAGTTCTTC
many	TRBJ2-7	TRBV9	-	CASSVAWGSYEQYF	TGTGCCAGCAGCGTAGCTTGGGGTAGCTACGAGCAGTACTTC
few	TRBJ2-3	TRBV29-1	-	CSFRFIGSDTQYF	TGCAGCTTCAGGTTTATCGGATCGGATACGCAGTATTTT
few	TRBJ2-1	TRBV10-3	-	CAISEQVGGLCVF	TGTGCCATCAGTGAGCAAGTGGGGGGACTCTGTGTCTTC
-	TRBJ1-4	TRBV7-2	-	CASSFPGWEKLFF	TGTGCCAGCAGCTTCCCAGGTTGGGAAAAACTGTTTTTT
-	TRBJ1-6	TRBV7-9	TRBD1	CASSFRGQGNSPLHF	TGTGCCAGCAGCTTCCGAGGACAGGGGAATTCACCCCTCCACTTT
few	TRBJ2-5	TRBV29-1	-	CSVVRGNQETQYF	TGCAGCGTTGTCAGGGGCAACCAAGAGACCCAGTACTTC
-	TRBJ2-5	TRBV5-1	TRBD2	CASSVGLAGGLHSETQYF	TGCGCCAGCAGCGTGGGACTAGCGGGAGGCCTACACTCAGAGACCCAGTACTTC
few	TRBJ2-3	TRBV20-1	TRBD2	CSASLAGDGTDTQYF	TGCAGTGCTAGTCTGGCGGGAGATGGCACAGATACGCAGTATTTT
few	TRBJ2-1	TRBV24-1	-	CATGSDGTYNEQFF	TGTGCCACCGGGTCTGATGGGACCTACAATGAGCAGTTCTTC
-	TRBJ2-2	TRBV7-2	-	CASSLYRETNTGELFF	TGTGCCAGCAGCTTATATCGGGAGACGAACACCGGGGAGCTGTTTTTT
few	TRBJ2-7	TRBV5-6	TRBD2	CASSPLTGRSNEQYF	TGTGCCAGCAGCCCGCTGACCGGGAGGTCCAACGAGCAGTACTTC
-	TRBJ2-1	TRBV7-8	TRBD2	CASSFGTSGEQFF	TGTGCCAGCAGCTTTGGGACTAGCGGTGAGCAGTTCTTC
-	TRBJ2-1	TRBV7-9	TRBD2	CASKSGSAYNEQFF	TGTGCCAGCAAAAGCGGGAGCGCCTACAATGAGCAGTTCTTC
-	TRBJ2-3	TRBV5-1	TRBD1	CASSLTRTGSTDTQYF	TGCGCCAGCAGCTTGACCCGGACAGGAAGCACAGATACGCAGTATTTT
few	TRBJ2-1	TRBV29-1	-	CSGQTEPYNEQFF	TGCAGCGGGCAGACAGAGCCCTACAATGAGCAGTTCTTC
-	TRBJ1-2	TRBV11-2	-	CASSLAPGGSYGYTF	TGTGCCAGCAGCTTAGCTCCCGGGGGCAGCTATGGCTACACCTTC
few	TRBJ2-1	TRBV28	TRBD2	CASTLSGTSSYNEQFF	TGTGCCAGCACCTTATCCGGGACTAGCTCCTACAATGAGCAGTTCTTC
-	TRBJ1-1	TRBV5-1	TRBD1	CASNRQGRDTEAFF	TGCGCCAGCAACCGACAGGGGAGGGACACTGAAGCTTTCTTT
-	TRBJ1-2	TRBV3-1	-	CASSQGTWSYGYTF	TGTGCCAGCAGCCAAGGAACATGGAGCTATGGCTACACCTTC
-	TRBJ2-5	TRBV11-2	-	CASDQFGRSQETQYF	TGTGCCAGCGACCAGTTTGGGCGGAGCCAAGAGACCCAGTACTTC
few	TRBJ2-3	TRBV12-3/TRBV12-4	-	CASRNWYEDRTDTQYF	TGTGCCAGCAGAAACTGGTATGAGGACCGCACAGATACGCAGTATTTT
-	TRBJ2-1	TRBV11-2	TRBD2	CATRPGLAGDNEQFF	TGTGCCACCCGACCGGGACTAGCGGGGGACAATGAGCAGTTCTTC
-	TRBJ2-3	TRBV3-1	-	CASSQDLKVTDTQYF	TGTGCCAGCAGCCAAGACCTTAAAGTCACAGATACGCAGTATTTT
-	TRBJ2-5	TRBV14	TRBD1	CASSQTGTGIVETQYF	TGTGCCAGCAGCCAAACCGGGACAGGGATCGTGGAGACCCAGTACTTC
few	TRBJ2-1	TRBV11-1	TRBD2	CASSEGLHNEQFF	TGTGCCAGCTCGGAGGGACTACACAATGAGCAGTTCTTC
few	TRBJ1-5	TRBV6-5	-	CASSYYRDRQHHQPQHF	TGTGCCAGCAGTTACTACCGGGACCGCCAACACCACCAGCCCCAGCATTTT
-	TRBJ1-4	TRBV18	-	CASSPLLGPETLIHEKLFF	TGTGCCAGCTCACCACTCCTCGGTCCAGAAACATTGATTCATGAAAAACTGTTTTTT
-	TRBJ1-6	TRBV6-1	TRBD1	CASSPQGANSPLHF	TGTGCCAGCAGTCCCCAGGGGGCCAATTCACCCCTCCACTTT
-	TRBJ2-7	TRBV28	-	CASSLASLSYEQYF	TGTGCCAGCAGTTTAGCGAGCCTCTCCTACGAGCAGTACTTC
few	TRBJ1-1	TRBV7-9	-	CASSFLRNREAFF	TGTGCCAGCAGCTTCCTCCGAAACAGGGAAGCTTTCTTT
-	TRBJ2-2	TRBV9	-	CASSALATNTGELFF	TGTGCCAGCAGCGCTCTAGCGACTAACACCGGGGAGCTGTTTTTT
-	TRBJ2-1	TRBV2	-	CASSENRGGGEQFF	TGTGCCAGCAGTGAAAATCGGGGAGGCGGTGAGCAGTTCTTC
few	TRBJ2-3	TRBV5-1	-	CASSSDGAPTDTQYF	TGCGCCAGCAGCTCCGACGGAGCGCCCACAGATACGCAGTATTTT
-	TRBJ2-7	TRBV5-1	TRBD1	CASSSAGQGTYEQYF	TGCGCCAGCAGCTCCGCTGGACAGGGAACCTACGAGCAGTACTTC
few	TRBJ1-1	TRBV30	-	CAWSLISPGKTEAFF	TGTGCCTGGTCCCTTATCTCCCCAGGGAAAACTGAAGCTTTCTTT
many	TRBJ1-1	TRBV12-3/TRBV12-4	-	CASSRLNTEAFF	TGTGCCAGCAGCCGGCTGAACACTGAAGCTTTCTTT
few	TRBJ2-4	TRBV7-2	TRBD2	CASRRTSGSLDIQYF	TGTGCCAGCAGGCGGACTAGCGGGAGTTTGGACATTCAGTACTTC
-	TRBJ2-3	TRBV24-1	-	CATTLGRGDTQYF	TGTGCCACGACCCTGGGCCGTGGAGATACGCAGTATTTT
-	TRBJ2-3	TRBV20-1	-	CSARGQALDTQYF	TGCAGTGCTAGAGGGCAGGCCCTAGATACGCAGTATTTT
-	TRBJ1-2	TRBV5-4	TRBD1	CASSTGTEKPSRGYTF	TGTGCCAGCAGCACCGGGACAGAAAAGCCCTCAAGGGGCTACACCTTC
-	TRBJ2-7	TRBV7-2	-	CASSLKGSSRQEQYF	TGTGCCAGCAGCTTAAAAGGGTCTTCCCGGCAGGAGCAGTACTTC
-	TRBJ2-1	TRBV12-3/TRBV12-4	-	CASRNPPGNEQFF	TGTGCCAGCAGAAACCCCCCGGGCAATGAGCAGTTCTTC
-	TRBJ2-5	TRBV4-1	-	CASSQAVQQGQGETQYF	TGCGCCAGCAGCCAAGCTGTTCAACAGGGTCAGGGAGAGACCCAGTACTTC
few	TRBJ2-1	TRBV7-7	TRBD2	CASSDQAGDNEQFF	TGTGCCAGCAGCGACCAAGCGGGGGACAATGAGCAGTTCTTC